These T cell receptor beta chains were read from a single sample in a study of shared clonotypes between healthy human individuals. The table came from immunoSEQ multiplex PCR; TCRdb's copy has only in-frame clones and leaves some out. The table shows 550,000 to 700,000 clones, with around 78% occurring only once. The sequenced sample consisted of memory CD4+ T cells sorted from blood. These receptors originate from a woman in her thirties in good health. Each CDR3 is given with its conserved first and last residue. The D gene is left open where the match is weak. Size values are once, few and many counts, or a class for expanded clones, and some rows have none.

CDR3 protein	CDR3 DNA	clone size	V gene	D gene	J gene
CAISEQAGNTIYF	TGTGCCATCAGTGAACAGGCTGGAAACACCATATATTTT	once	TRBV10-3	-	TRBJ1-3
CARSAGQGSGYTF	TGTGCCAGAAGCGCTGGACAGGGCTCTGGCTACACCTTC	-	TRBV5-3	TRBD1	TRBJ1-2
CSVRTGTGLSTEAFF	TGCAGCGTCCGAACCGGGACAGGGTTGAGCACTGAAGCTTTCTTT	-	TRBV29-1	TRBD1	TRBJ1-1
CASSQDYRQGYGYTF	TGCGCCAGCAGCCAAGATTACAGGCAGGGCTATGGCTACACCTTC	-	TRBV4-1	-	TRBJ1-2
CASNDGGGAFF	TGTGCCAGCAACGATGGGGGGGGAGCTTTCTTT	few	TRBV6-6	-	TRBJ1-1
CATFEGLAGGQGNEQFF	TGTGCCACCTTTGAGGGGCTAGCGGGAGGCCAGGGCAATGAGCAGTTCTTC	-	TRBV10-3	TRBD2	TRBJ2-1
CASSLGSVWETQYF	TGCGCCAGCAGCTTGGGGTCGGTCTGGGAGACCCAGTACTTC	-	TRBV5-1	-	TRBJ2-5
CASRGGLDLYNEQFF	TGTGCCAGCAGGGGCGGACTCGACCTCTACAATGAGCAGTTCTTC	-	TRBV28	-	TRBJ2-1
CASDGMGGYTF	TGTGCCAGCGACGGGATGGGGGGCTACACCTTC	once	TRBV21-1	-	TRBJ1-2
CASQTWGSSGSNQPQHF	TGTGCCAGCCAAACGTGGGGGTCGAGCGGGAGCAATCAGCCCCAGCATTTT	few	TRBV2	-	TRBJ1-5
CASSQDPYNEQFF	TGTGCCAGCAGCCAAGACCCATACAATGAGCAGTTCTTC	-	TRBV27	-	TRBJ2-1
CASIARDRNYGYTF	TGTGCCAGTATTGCCCGGGACCGCAACTATGGCTACACCTTC	-	TRBV19	-	TRBJ1-2
CASSPDTGSGYTF	TGTGCCAGCTCACCAGATACAGGGTCTGGCTACACCTTC	-	TRBV18	-	TRBJ1-2
CALVPGGQGASYEQYF	TGTGCCCTAGTCCCGGGGGGACAGGGGGCCTCCTACGAGCAGTACTTC	-	TRBV2	TRBD1	TRBJ2-7
CSGVRETQYF	TGCAGTGGGGTCCGAGAGACCCAGTACTTC	-	TRBV20-1	-	TRBJ2-5
CASSLSGYNEQFF	TGTGCCAGCAGTTTATCAGGGTACAATGAGCAGTTCTTC	few	TRBV28	-	TRBJ2-1
CASRIGVSREKLFF	TGTGCCAGCAGGATAGGGGTTTCGAGGGAAAAACTGTTTTTT	-	TRBV6-6	-	TRBJ1-4
CAISPGQGWDTQYF	TGTGCCATCAGTCCGGGACAGGGGTGGGATACGCAGTATTTT	many	TRBV10-3	TRBD1	TRBJ2-3
CASSYRGEKLFF	TGTGCCAGCAGTTACAGGGGGGAAAAACTGTTTTTT	-	TRBV27	TRBD1	TRBJ1-4
CASSARDRGVNEQFF	TGTGCCAGCAGCGCCCGGGACAGGGGGGTTAATGAGCAGTTCTTC	few	TRBV9	TRBD1	TRBJ2-1
CASSISSRGMGKLFF	TGTGCCAGTAGTATATCGTCCAGGGGGATGGGAAAACTGTTTTTT	-	TRBV19	TRBD1	TRBJ1-4
CASSEIRSNQPQHF	TGTGCCAGCAGTGAAATACGGAGCAATCAGCCCCAGCATTTT	-	TRBV2	-	TRBJ1-5
CASSLFGRGGTEAFF	TGTGCCAGCAGTTTATTTGGGCGGGGTGGCACTGAAGCTTTCTTT	-	TRBV27	-	TRBJ1-1
CASTSLVAAAGELFF	TGTGCCAGTACATCTCTTGTAGCGGCGGCCGGGGAGCTGTTTTTT	-	TRBV19	-	TRBJ2-2